This TCR beta chain is from a study of T cell responses to AZD1222 COVID-19 vaccine. TCRdb's copy holds only in-frame clones and misses some; the assay was immunoSEQ multiplex PCR. The sample lists under 200,000 clones, 93% occurring once. Germline loops: CDR1 MDHEN, CDR2 SYDVKM. V lost 2 bases and J 4 bases, leaving 9 bases between the germline ends. The CDR3 totals 14 residues. J is TRBJ2-4 and V is TRBV28; D is uncertain. The receptor's source is an adult in good health. The sequencing used peripheral blood, collected on day 0 of AZD1222 vaccination. CDR3 in DNA: TGTGCCAGCAGTTTACCGACACCAAAAAACATTCAGTACTTC. It specifies CASSLPTPKNIQYF.